A single sample is the source of the 5 T cell receptor beta chains below, sequenced in a study of OX40 agonist ivuxolimab in advanced cancers. Library preparation employed the immunoSEQ multiplex PCR assay. The table was pulled from immuneACCESS by TCRdb, which kept in-frame rearrangements only. Such tables lose some clones; where checked, under half of the loss comes from unresolved V genes, and the rest has no known cause. The sample data list tens of thousands of clones, and approximately 85% of these were observed just once. The top ten constitute less than 6.5% of the sample. The sample consisted of CD4+ or CD8+ T cells sorted from blood, taken in a trial of the OX40 agonist ivuxolimab. These receptors all stem from an adult with an advanced solid tumor such as melanoma, head and neck, liver or kidney cancer.

The chain couples TRBV4-3 to TRBJ1-2; tentative D call: TRBD1 (5 bases). V dropped 0 bases and J dropped 3 bases, with 11 bases sitting between them. CDR3 length equals 15 residues. Germline-derived CDR1 and CDR2 are LGHNA and YSLEER. The CDR3 nucleotides are TGCGCCAGCAGCCAAGATCCGGCAGGGTACTATGGCTACACCTTC. The encoded protein is CASSQDPAGYYGYTF.

This clone is labeled medium-sized (0.01 to 0.1%). The V gene is TRBV19, the J gene TRBJ2-7; 11 bases are shared with TRBD2. Trimming removed 4 bases from V and 3 bases from J; junction bases left unmatched: 8. Germline V gives CDR1 LNHDA, CDR2 SQIVND (reference sequence). The CDR3 is 16 residues long. CDR3 loop: CASSKGIAGGGYEQYF. CDR3 sequence (DNA): TGTGCCAGTAGTAAGGGGATAGCGGGAGGGGGCTACGAGCAGTACTTC.

In this sample, this clone turned up a few times. This specimen includes other DNA sequences encoding the same CDR3. The chain combines TRBV5-1 with TRBJ2-7; no reliable D call. Looked up from germline, CDR1 is SGHRS and CDR2 is YFSETQ. The V end was cut by 1 base, the J end by 0 bases, with 8 bases between. The CDR3 contains 14 residues. The CDR3 here is CASSLLGISYEQYF. DNA for the CDR3: TGCGCCAGCAGCTTGCTCGGAATCTCCTACGAGCAGTACTTC.

V gene TRBV6-5 combines with J gene TRBJ1-4, with TRBD1 as a possible D gene (5 bases). The length of the CDR3 is 12 residues. V lost 6 bases and J 7 bases, leaving 9 bases between the germline ends. CDR1 is MNHEY, CDR2 SVGAGI, per germline. The DNA of the CDR3 is TGTGCCAGCAGCCCCGGGGGTGAAAAACTGTTTTTT. Translation: CASSPGGEKLFF.

V is TRBV4-3 and J is TRBJ2-1, with D hard to call. The germline V and J ends were trimmed by 0 bases and 0 bases, with 9 bases remaining between them. The CDR3 runs to 16 residues. Per the germline V gene, CDR1 is LGHNA and CDR2 is YSLEER. The CDR3 sequence: CASSQDHHNSYNEQFF. As DNA, the CDR3 is TGCGCCAGCAGCCAAGATCATCACAACTCCTACAATGAGCAGTTCTTC.